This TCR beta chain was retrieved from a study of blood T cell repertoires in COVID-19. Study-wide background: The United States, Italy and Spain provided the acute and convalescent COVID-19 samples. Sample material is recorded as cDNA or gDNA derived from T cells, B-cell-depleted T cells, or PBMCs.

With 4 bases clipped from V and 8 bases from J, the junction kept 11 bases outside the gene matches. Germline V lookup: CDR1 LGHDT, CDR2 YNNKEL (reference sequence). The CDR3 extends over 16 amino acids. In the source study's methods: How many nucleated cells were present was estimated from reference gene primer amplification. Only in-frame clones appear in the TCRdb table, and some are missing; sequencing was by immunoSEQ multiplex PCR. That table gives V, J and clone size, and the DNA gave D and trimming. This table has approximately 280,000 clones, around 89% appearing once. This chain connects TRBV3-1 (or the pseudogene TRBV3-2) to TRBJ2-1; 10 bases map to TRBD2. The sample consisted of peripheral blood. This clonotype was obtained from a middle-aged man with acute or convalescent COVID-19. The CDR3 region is CASSPFLSGGAYEQFF. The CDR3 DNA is TGTGCCAGCAGCCCCTTCTTAAGCGGGGGGGCGTATGAGCAGTTCTTC.